This is a list of T cell receptor beta chains from one sample in a study of siplizumab effects on memory and regulatory T cells. Assay used: immunoSEQ multiplex PCR; TCRdb lists only in-frame clones, some missing. The repertoire holds some 100,000 clones, with just over 90% as singletons. The sequencing input was Tregs sorted from blood. The receptors come from a human donor in good health. Each CDR3 is given with its conserved first and last residue. Only some rows state a clone size, as once, few, many or a class for expanded clones.

v_call,clone_size,cdr3_aa
TRBV20-1,few,CSAGQLGTQYF
TRBV5-1,-,CASSLVWGEQYF
TRBV5-6,-,CASSFVQGAPPINQPQHF
TRBV5-8,few,CASSPSREQYF
TRBV6-5,-,CASSYQYTSYEQYF
TRBV6-5,-,CASSKGGSLNTEAFF
TRBV28,-,CASSGTGLARENIQYF
TRBV2,-,CASSSHMEAETQYF
TRBV10-3,-,CAIRPEGRSFLGQFF
TRBV27,-,CASKLYSTGVSTNEKLFF
TRBV7-9,-,CASSFGSWDTDTQYF
TRBV7-9,-,CASSSYTSGSTDTQYF
TRBV6-6,-,CASSREGGVLEQYF
TRBV2,-,CASRPRTGNTYEQYF
TRBV19,-,CASSVTSGGGYEQYF
TRBV7-2,-,CASSLTRVQGEQFF
TRBV5-1,-,CASSFQGGVTEAFF
TRBV27,-,CASSRRGSYNEQFF
TRBV15,-,CATSREGTSLQYF
TRBV2,-,CASRETRGEFF
TRBV28,-,CASSLPSGSRNEQYF
TRBV7-8,-,CATRRAMAETQYF
TRBV10-3,-,CAISLTGRETQYF
TRBV10-1,-,CASSDRVNEQFF
TRBV28,-,CASTEGGRRYNEQFF
TRBV11-2,-,CASSLRTSGTEQFF
TRBV28,-,CASSLRRVGQTYEQYF
TRBV5-1,once,CASSAGGGTYQETQYF
TRBV5-1,-,CASRGASGDTQYF
TRBV10-3,-,CAISGIVGRLAGENNEQFF
TRBV7-6,-,CASSAQGDRSGYTF
TRBV6-5,-,CASSSGQGVGTGELFF
TRBV7-2,-,CASGERGARYTEAFF
TRBV19,-,CASSRSGDRGPIQYF
TRBV6-1,-,CASSEKRPGHYNSPLHF
TRBV11-1,-,CASSLSAGDVGYTF
TRBV4-1,-,CASSQVTGQKTGELFF
TRBV7-8,-,CASSLFGTSYTQYF
TRBV28,-,CASSWDDWNTGELFF
TRBV5-1,-,CASSPSGQGYSNTEAFF
TRBV7-3,once,CASSLTRRETQYF
TRBV10-1,-,CASSSGLAETQYF
TRBV5-1,-,CASSRDRVTNEQFF
TRBV5-8,-,CASRSRLGTGSTDTQYF
TRBV28,-,CASRWGSTNYEQYF
TRBV15,-,CATSTPGVAWDEQFF
TRBV7-2,once,CASSLAPGAEAFF
TRBV5-1,-,CASSLVPKETQYF
TRBV7-9,once,CASSLTSQGTDTQYF
TRBV11-2,-,CASSLIDRRLAIYF
TRBV7-6,-,CASRRSPTDSGNTIYF
TRBV5-1,-,CASSPDRAGPEAFF
TRBV6-1,few,CASRRKGGTDTQYF
TRBV10-3,-,CAISTVGGSANEQYF
TRBV15,few,CATSRELTSTSQHF